This T cell receptor (beta chain) was documented in a study of beta chain features in type 1 diabetes. Turning to the study itself: On cell yields, gender and age, patients and healthy donors were similar.

This clone was seen only a few times. Its antigen remains unidentified. General observations from the study: Type 1 diabetes patients had moderately but significantly shorter TCRB CDR3s in all four CD4+ subsets.

Markers CD45RO/CCR7/CD25/CD127/CD95/CD27 served to sort CD4+ naive, central memory, regulatory and stem cell-like memory cells. CDR1 and CDR2 (germline): SGHAT, FQDESV (reference sequence). The germline V and J ends were trimmed by 2 bases and 0 bases, with 11 bases remaining between them. The CDR3 is made up of 15 amino acids. Investigators reverse transcribed all isolated RNA, so they sequenced expressed TCRB transcripts. Around 4 million reads per sample were averaged for naive, central memory and regulatory samples. The table came from immunoSEQ multiplex PCR; TCRdb's copy has only in-frame clones and leaves some out. Among around 150,000 clones listed, around 8.6% were seen once.

The clonotype comes from a woman under 30 with type 1 diabetes. Specimen: central memory CD4+ T cells from blood. The gene calls are TRBV11-1 and TRBJ2-7; no reliable D call. Here the CDR3 reads CASSLSAQTSYEQYF. Here the CDR3 DNA reads TGTGCCAGCAGCTTAAGCGCGCAAACCTCCTACGAGCAGTACTTC.